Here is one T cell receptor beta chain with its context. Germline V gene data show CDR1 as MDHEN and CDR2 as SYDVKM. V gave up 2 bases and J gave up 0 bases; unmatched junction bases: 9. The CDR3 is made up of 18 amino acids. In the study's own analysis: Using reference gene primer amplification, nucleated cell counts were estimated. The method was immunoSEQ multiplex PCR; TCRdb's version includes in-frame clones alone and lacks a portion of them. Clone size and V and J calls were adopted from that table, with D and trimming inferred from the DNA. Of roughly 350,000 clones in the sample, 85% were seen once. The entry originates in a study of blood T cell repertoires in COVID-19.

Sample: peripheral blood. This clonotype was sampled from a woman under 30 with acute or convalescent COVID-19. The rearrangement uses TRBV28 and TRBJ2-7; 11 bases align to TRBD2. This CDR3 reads CASSLIPSGRLGSYEQYF. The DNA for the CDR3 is TGTGCCAGCAGTTTAATACCTAGCGGGAGGCTGGGCTCCTACGAGCAGTACTTC.